The next 18 T cell receptor beta chains were all read from a single sample in a study of cytomegalovirus exposure and HLA in healthy donors. Primers: 60 Vbeta forward and 13 Jbeta reverse. Here immunoSEQ multiplex PCR was the method, and the copy in TCRdb shows in-frame clones only, minus some. Of 170,000 or so clones detected, roughly 87% appear once; the ten largest clones hold less than 0.65%. Material: PBMCs. The source is a woman in her 50s in good health and CMV-seronegative.

The chain has TRBV5-4 and TRBJ2-3, with 12 bases aligning to TRBD2. Unmatched junction bases numbered 5, after V lost 4 bases and J lost 5 bases. The CDR3 loop spans 15 amino acids. The germline V gene encodes CDR1 SGHNT and CDR2 YYREEE (reference sequence). CDR3 DNA sequence: TGTGCCAGCAGCCCTGGACTAGCGGGGAGAGATACGCAGTATTTT. Translating it yields CASSPGLAGRDTQYF. Using reference TRBV5-4 and TRBJ2-3 for the parts outside the CDR3, the full variable domain is ETGVTQSPTHLIKTRGQQVTLRCSSQSGHNTVSWYQQALGQGPQFIFQYYREEENGRGNFPPRFSGLQFPNYSSELNVNALELDDSALYLCASSPGLAGRDTQYFGPGTRLTVL.

This clone was seen only a few times. The V gene is TRBV28, the J gene TRBJ2-7; TRBD2 agrees at 9 bases. The germline V gene encodes CDR1 MDHEN and CDR2 SYDVKM. This CDR3 has 15 residues. Germline trimming cut 6 bases from V and 1 base from J; bases unmatched to any gene: 7. The CDR3 spells CASRLTSGRSYEQYF. The CDR3 DNA reads as TGTGCCAGCAGGTTGACTAGCGGAAGATCCTACGAGCAGTACTTC.

J is TRBJ1-3 and V is TRBV27, with D possibly matching TRBD1 (6 bases). Germline CDR1 reads MNHEY; CDR2 reads SMNVEV (reference sequence). V lost 4 bases, J lost 4 bases, and 8 bases lay in between. The CDR3 contains 13 residues. CDR3 DNA: TGTGCCAGCAGTTCAGGGGAAGGAAACACCATATATTTT. The encoded protein is CASSSGEGNTIYF.

The chain is built from TRBV29-1 and TRBJ2-7; a weak D match, TRBD2 (5 bases). V lost 4 bases, J lost 3 bases, and 13 bases lay in between. CDR1 and CDR2 from the germline V gene are SQVTM and ANQGSEA. The CDR3 is made up of 13 amino acids. CDR3 sequence reads: CSVALDSLYEQYF. The CDR3 coding sequence is TGCAGCGTTGCTTTGGACTCACTCTACGAGCAGTACTTC.

The chain recombines TRBV9 with TRBJ1-1; tentatively, D is TRBD1 (6 bases). CDR3 size: 15 residues. Germline V gene lookup returns CDR1 SGDLS and CDR2 YYNGEE. Trimming shortened V by 3 bases and J by 0 bases, and 12 bases separated the two germline ends. The CDR3 is CASSGQGNLNTEAFF. In DNA form, the CDR3 reads TGTGCCAGCAGCGGGCAGGGGAATTTGAACACTGAAGCTTTCTTT.

Written as DNA, the CDR3 is TGTGCCATCAGATCGACAGGCTATGGCTACACCTTC. Encoded protein: CAIRSTGYGYTF. This chain links TRBV10-3 with TRBJ1-2; TRBD1 is a possible D gene (6 bases). The CDR3 has 12 residues. CDR1 and CDR2 (germline): ENHRY, SYGVKD. The V and J ends lost 6 bases and 4 bases respectively, with 9 bases between them.

CDR3 sequence (DNA): TGTGCCAGCAGCTTGGCGGCGGGGACGGGGTACGAGCAGTACTTC. As protein: CASSLAAGTGYEQYF. The chain combines TRBV5-6 with TRBJ2-7; D is possibly TRBD2 (6 bases). CDR1 SGHDT and CDR2 YYEEEE come from the germline V gene. The CDR3 extends over 15 amino acids. V was shortened by 0 bases and J by 4 bases, with 14 bases between the two germline ends. Supplemented by reference TRBV5-6 and TRBJ2-7, the full variable domain reads DAGVTQSPTHLIKTRGQQVTLRCSPKSGHDTVSWYQQALGQGPQFIFQYYEEEERQRGNFPDRFSGHQFPNYSSELNVNALLLGDSALYLCASSLAAGTGYEQYFGPGTRLTVT.

The V call is TRBV5-1, the J call TRBJ1-1; 7 positions match TRBD1. Germline CDR1 reads SGHRS; CDR2 reads YFSETQ. CDR3 length: 11 amino acids. With V trimmed by 3 bases and J by 8 bases, 1 base remained unmatched. Here the CDR3 DNA reads TGCGCCAGCAGCTCGGACAGGGAAGCTTTCTTT. Translated, it gives CASSSDREAFF.

This chain links TRBV21-1 with TRBJ2-7; the table's TRBD1 call for D was not verified on the DNA. TRBV21-1 represents a pseudogene. The CDR3 is 14 amino acids. CDR3 in DNA: TGTGCCAGCAGCAATATTGCAGGGGGGTACGAGCAGTACTTC. Translation: CASSNIAGGYEQYF.

DNA for the CDR3: TGCAGCGTAGAGAGACAGGGGGCGTATGGCTACACCTTC. Translating gives CSVERQGAYGYTF. The V call is TRBV29-1, the J call TRBJ1-2, with 10 bases matching TRBD1. After removal of 6 bases from V and 5 bases from J, the junction contained 6 bases not matched to a gene. CDR3 length: 13 amino acids. Per the germline V gene, CDR1 is SQVTM and CDR2 is ANQGSEA.

V gene TRBV2 combines with J gene TRBJ2-4, with 13 positions matching TRBD2. The V gene end was trimmed by 6 bases and the J gene end by 9 bases; junction bases not matched to a gene: 11. Germline V lookup: CDR1 SNHLY, CDR2 FYNNEI. This CDR3 contains 16 residues. The CDR3 coding sequence is TGTGCCAGCAGCTACGGTGGGACTAGCGGGGATTTCATTCAGTACTTC. It encodes CASSYGGTSGDFIQYF.

The J gene is TRBJ1-4, the V gene TRBV6-5, with D perhaps matching TRBD1 (5 bases). The CDR3 consists of 14 residues. V lost 5 bases and J 2 bases, leaving 9 bases between the germline ends. The germline V gene has CDR1 MNHEY and CDR2 SVGAGI. The CDR3 DNA sequence: TGTGCCAGCAGTCCCCGACAGACTAATGAAAAACTGTTTTTT. Amino acids: CASSPRQTNEKLFF.

This clone was found a few times. This sequence joins TRBV7-9 and TRBJ1-3; D remains ambiguous. This CDR3 is 16 amino acids long. V was cut by 5 bases and J by 1 base, with 15 bases left in between. Per germline, CDR1 SEHNR and CDR2 FQNEAQ (reference sequence). The CDR3 region has the DNA TGTGCCAGCAGCCCATATAGCAGCGCTTCTGGAAACACCATATATTTT. As protein: CASSPYSSASGNTIYF.

The rearrangement links TRBV9 to TRBJ2-3; 9 bases fit TRBD2. Germline CDR1 reads SGDLS; CDR2 reads YYNGEE. The CDR3 spans 15 residues. Germline trimming cut 3 bases from V and 6 bases from J; bases unmatched to any gene: 8. In nucleotides, the CDR3 is TGTGCCAGCAGCGACGCGGGGGGGCGGGGGGATACGCAGTATTTT. Its translation: CASSDAGGRGDTQYF.

Only a few counts were recorded for this clone. The chain uses TRBV5-1 and TRBJ1-4, with D possibly matching TRBD1 (6 bases). V shed 3 bases and J shed 0 bases, with 12 bases lying between them. The CDR3 length is 16 residues. Germline lookup yields CDR1 SGHRS and CDR2 YFSETQ. The CDR3 DNA sequence: TGCGCCAGCAGCTGGGGGACACTTGCAACTAATGAAAAACTGTTTTTT. Amino acids: CASSWGTLATNEKLFF.

V and J are TRBV19 and TRBJ2-3; TRBD2 aligns across 9 bases. The germline V gene has CDR1 LNHDA and CDR2 SQIVND (reference sequence). This CDR3 spans 16 amino acids. V shed 6 bases, J shed 1 base, and the junction held 8 bases outside the gene matches. CDR3: CASRLNPSGGTDTQYF. The CDR3 DNA reads as TGTGCCAGTAGACTCAATCCTAGCGGGGGCACAGATACGCAGTATTTT. Using reference TRBV19 and TRBJ2-3 for the parts outside the CDR3, the full variable domain is DGGITQSPKYLFRKEGQNVTLSCEQNLNHDAMYWYRQDPGQGLRLIYYSQIVNDFQKGDIAEGYSVSREKKESFPLTVTSAQKNPTAFYLCASRLNPSGGTDTQYFGPGTRLTVL.

The CDR3 protein is CASSVLPTMGRNDNEQFF. The DNA of the CDR3 is TGTGCCAGCAGCGTACTCCCGACAATGGGGAGAAACGACAATGAGCAGTTCTTC. V is TRBV9 and J is TRBJ2-1; tentative D call: TRBD2 (5 bases). Germline V lookup: CDR1 SGDLS, CDR2 YYNGEE. The length of the CDR3 is 18 residues. Trimming stripped 1 base from V and 5 bases from J, with 22 bases between.

V gene TRBV7-9 combines with J gene TRBJ2-1, with 7 bases aligning to TRBD2. From germline, CDR1 is SEHNR and CDR2 FQNEAQ (reference sequence). V shed 5 bases and J 8 bases; nucleotides not matched to a gene: 15. There are 16 residues in the CDR3. CDR3 region: CASSERPGLLFDEQFF. The CDR3 bases are TGTGCCAGCAGCGAGAGACCGGGACTACTTTTTGATGAGCAGTTCTTC.